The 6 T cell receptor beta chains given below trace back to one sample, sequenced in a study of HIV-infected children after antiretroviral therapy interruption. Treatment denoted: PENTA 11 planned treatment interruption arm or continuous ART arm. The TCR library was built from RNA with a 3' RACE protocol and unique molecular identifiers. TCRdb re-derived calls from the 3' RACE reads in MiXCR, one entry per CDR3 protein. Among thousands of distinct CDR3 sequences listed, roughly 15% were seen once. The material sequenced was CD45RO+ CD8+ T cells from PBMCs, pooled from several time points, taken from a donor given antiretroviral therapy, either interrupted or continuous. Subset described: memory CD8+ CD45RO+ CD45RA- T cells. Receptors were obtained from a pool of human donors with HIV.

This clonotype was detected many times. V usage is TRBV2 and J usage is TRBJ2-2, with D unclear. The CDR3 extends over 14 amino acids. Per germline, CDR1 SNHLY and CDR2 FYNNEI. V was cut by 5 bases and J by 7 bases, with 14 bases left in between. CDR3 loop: CASSPKDGVGELFF. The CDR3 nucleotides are TGTGCCAGCAGTCCTAAGGACGGAGTCGGGGAGCTGTTTTTT.

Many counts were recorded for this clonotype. This CDR3 is CASSAAGSGTYEQYF. DNA of the CDR3: TGTGCCAGTAGTGCTGCCGGGAGCGGAACCTACGAGCAGTACTTC. The chain combines TRBV19 with TRBJ2-7; weak D call: TRBD2 (6 bases). The CDR3 covers 15 residues. Germline loops: CDR1 LNHDA, CDR2 SQIVND (reference sequence). Trimming took off 5 bases at V and 2 bases at J, with 16 bases between the two ends.

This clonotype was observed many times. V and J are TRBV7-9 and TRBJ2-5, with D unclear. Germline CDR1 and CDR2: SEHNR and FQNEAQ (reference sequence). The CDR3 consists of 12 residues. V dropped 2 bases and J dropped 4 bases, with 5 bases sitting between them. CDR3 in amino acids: CASSLSGETQYF. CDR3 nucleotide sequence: TGTGCCAGCAGCTTATCGGGAGAGACCCAGTACTTC.

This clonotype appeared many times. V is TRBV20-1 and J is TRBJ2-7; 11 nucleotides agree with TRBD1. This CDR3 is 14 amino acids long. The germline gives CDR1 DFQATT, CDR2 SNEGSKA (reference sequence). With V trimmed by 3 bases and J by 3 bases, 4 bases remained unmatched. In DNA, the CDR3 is TGCAGTGCTAGGAGGGGACAGGGGGACTACGAGCAGTACTTC. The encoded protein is CSARRGQGDYEQYF.

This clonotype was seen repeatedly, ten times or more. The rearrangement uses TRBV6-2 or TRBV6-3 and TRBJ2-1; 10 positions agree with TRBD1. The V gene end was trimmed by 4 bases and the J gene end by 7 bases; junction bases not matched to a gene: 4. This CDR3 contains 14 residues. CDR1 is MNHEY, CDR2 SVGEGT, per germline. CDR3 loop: CASSLDRGRNEQFF. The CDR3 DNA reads TGTGCCAGCAGTTTAGACAGGGGGCGGAATGAGCAGTTCTTC.

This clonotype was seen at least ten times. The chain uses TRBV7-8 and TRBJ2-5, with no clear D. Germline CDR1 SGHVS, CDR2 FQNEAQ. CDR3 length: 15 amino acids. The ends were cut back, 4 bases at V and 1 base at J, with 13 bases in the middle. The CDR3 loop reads CASSSRRQTQETQYF. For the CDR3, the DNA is TGTGCCAGCAGCTCCCGTCGGCAGACCCAAGAGACCCAGTACTTC.